The next 28 T cell receptor beta chains were all read from a single sample in a study of cytomegalovirus exposure and HLA in healthy donors. The PCR was carried out with 60 Vbeta primers and 13 Jbeta primers. Generated by immunoSEQ multiplex PCR, the TCRdb table keeps only in-frame clones and is missing some. The sample contains about 160,000 clones, 77% of which appear only once. What was sequenced was PBMCs. The receptors stem from a woman in her twenties or thirties in good health and CMV-seronegative.

The chain carries TRBV30 and TRBJ1-2; no definite D call. V was pared by 3 bases and J by 8 bases, with 13 bases between. Germline assignment: CDR1 GTSNPN and CDR2 SVGIG (reference sequence). This CDR3 comprises 12 residues. This CDR3 reads CAWSPDTWGYTF. In DNA form, the CDR3 reads TGTGCCTGGAGCCCTGACACTTGGGGCTACACCTTC.

This clone is labeled as medium-sized. The rearrangement uses TRBV7-6 and TRBJ2-1; D call uncertain. The ends were cut back, 0 bases at V and 7 bases at J, with 13 bases in the middle. The germline V gene encodes CDR1 SGHVS and CDR2 FNYEAQ. The CDR3 totals 15 residues. For the CDR3, the DNA is TGTGCCAGCAGCTTAGCGGCACGAGGAAGTAATGAGCAGTTCTTC. Translating gives CASSLAARGSNEQFF.

V gene TRBV2 combines with J gene TRBJ1-4; 7 positions match TRBD1. This CDR3 comprises 13 residues. Germline loops: CDR1 SNHLY, CDR2 FYNNEI. The V gene end was trimmed by 6 bases and the J gene end by 8 bases; junction bases not matched to a gene: 6. Here the CDR3 DNA reads TGTGCCAGCAGGGGACAGCTCATGGAAAAACTGTTTTTT. Residues: CASRGQLMEKLFF.

The chain recombines TRBV18 with TRBJ1-2; D call uncertain. Deletions cut 2 bases from V and 4 bases from J, with 8 bases between. CDR3 length: 13 residues. Germline CDR1 reads KGHSH; CDR2 reads LQKENI. This CDR3 is CASSPGSIYGYTF. The CDR3 region has the DNA TGTGCCAGCTCACCAGGCAGTATCTATGGCTACACCTTC. The entire variable domain, with the rest obtained from reference TRBV18 and TRBJ1-2, is as follows: NAGVMQNPRHLVRRRGQEARLRCSPMKGHSHVYWYRQLPEEGLKFMVYLQKENIIDESGMPKERFSAEFPKEGPSILRIQQVVRGDSAAYFCASSPGSIYGYTFGSGTRLTVV.

The V gene is TRBV6-5, the J gene TRBJ1-2; no firm D call. In germline, CDR1 is MNHEY, CDR2 SVGAGI. V lost 5 bases to trimming and J lost 7 bases, with 17 bases between them. The CDR3 length is 14 residues. The CDR3 DNA sequence: TGTGCCAGCAGTCGCGACGGGTTCGCTATTGGCTACACCTTC. Translated, it gives CASSRDGFAIGYTF.

The chain employs TRBV5-4 and TRBJ2-5, with D perhaps TRBD1 (6 bases). Germline CDR1 reads SGHNT; CDR2 reads YYREEE (reference sequence). Trimming cost V 3 bases and J 5 bases, with 14 bases left between them. The CDR3 runs to 14 residues. CDR3 residues: CASSSQTGPETQYF. Here the CDR3 DNA reads TGTGCCAGCAGCTCGCAGACAGGTCCGGAGACCCAGTACTTC.

V usage is TRBV4-1 and J usage is TRBJ1-6; D is ambiguous. CDR3 length equals 16 residues. V shed 4 bases and J shed 10 bases, with 20 bases lying between them. CDR1 MGHRA and CDR2 YSYEKL come from the germline V gene. CDR3 loop: CASSPRVGFFSSPLHF. DNA of the CDR3: TGCGCCAGCAGCCCTCGGGTCGGTTTTTTCTCATCACCCCTCCACTTT.

The chain is built from TRBV5-6 and TRBJ2-3; the match to TRBD1 covers 8 bases. The V gene end was trimmed by 0 bases and the J gene end by 5 bases; junction bases not matched to a gene: 5. Per the germline V gene, CDR1 is SGHDT and CDR2 is YYEEEE. This CDR3 spans 15 amino acids. The CDR3 DNA reads TGTGCCAGCAGCTTGGCACAGGGGGAAGGAGATACGCAGTATTTT. This codes for CASSLAQGEGDTQYF.

This rearrangement joins TRBV7-2 to TRBJ2-5; TRBD2 matches at 9 bases. J lost 7 bases, V lost 1 base, and 10 bases had no gene match. CDR1 SGHTA and CDR2 FQGNSA come from the germline V gene. The CDR3 extends over 16 amino acids. In nucleotides, the CDR3 is TGTGCCAGCAGCTTAGAGCAGCGGGGGGCGTCGGGGACCCAGTACTTC. Encoded protein: CASSLEQRGASGTQYF.

Only one count was recorded for this clone. The chain couples TRBV4-1 to TRBJ1-4; 8 bases are shared with TRBD1. The CDR3 has 14 residues. The V gene end was trimmed by 3 bases and the J gene end by 4 bases; junction bases not matched to a gene: 1. CDR1 MGHRA and CDR2 YSYEKL come from the germline V gene. This chain's CDR3 is CASSQTGVNEKLFF. CDR3 DNA: TGCGCCAGCAGCCAGACAGGGGTTAATGAAAAACTGTTTTTT.

The chain uses TRBV5-1 and TRBJ2-5; the match to TRBD2 covers 8 bases. Germline CDR1 is SGHRS and CDR2 is YFSETQ. The CDR3 covers 15 residues. V trimming: 4 bases; J trimming: 4 bases; junction bases outside the gene matches: 9. CDR3: CASSTGLAVRETQYF. The CDR3, as DNA: TGCGCCAGCAGCACTGGACTAGCTGTGAGAGAGACCCAGTACTTC. The full variable domain, rest sourced from reference TRBV5-1 and TRBJ2-5, is KAGVTQTPRYLIKTRGQQVTLSCSPISGHRSVSWYQQTPGQGLQFLFEYFSETQRNKGNFPGRFSGRQFSNSRSEMNVSTLELGDSALYLCASSTGLAVRETQYFGPGTRLLVL.

This clone was seen just once. The chain uses TRBV2 and TRBJ2-1, with 11 bases that match TRBD2. Trimming at V came to 7 bases and at J to 7 bases, leaving 9 bases not matched to a gene. Germline V CDR1 and CDR2: SNHLY, FYNNEI. There are 15 residues in the CDR3. The CDR3 here is CASTATSGTWNEQFF. The CDR3 DNA reads TGTGCCAGCACCGCGACTAGCGGGACTTGGAATGAGCAGTTCTTC.

V and J are TRBV28 and TRBJ1-2; 7 bases map to TRBD1. Germline V gene data show CDR1 as MDHEN and CDR2 as SYDVKM. This CDR3 spans 16 amino acids. The junction had 12 bases not matched to a gene; V was cut back by 5 bases and J by 3 bases. The CDR3 coding sequence is TGTGCCAGCAGTCCTCCCTCGGGACAGAGTTACTATGGCTACACCTTC. Translated, it gives CASSPPSGQSYYGYTF.

Only one count was recorded for this clone. This chain joins TRBV6-1 and TRBJ1-2; TRBD1 agrees at 8 bases. J was trimmed by 4 bases and V by 8 bases; bases with no gene match: 12. Germline CDR1 MNHNS, CDR2 SASEGT. The CDR3 is made up of 15 amino acids. CDR3 in DNA: TGTGCCAGCGGAAAGGACAGGGATCAGGGCTATGGCTACACCTTC. Amino acid sequence: CASGKDRDQGYGYTF.

The chain couples TRBV5-6 to TRBJ2-1, with 10 bases identical to TRBD2. Germline-derived CDR1 and CDR2 are SGHDT and YYEEEE. J lost 9 bases, V lost 2 bases, and 5 bases had no gene match. There are 14 residues in the CDR3. The CDR3 spells CASSFLAGALEQFF. The CDR3 DNA is TGTGCCAGCAGCTTCCTAGCGGGAGCCCTTGAGCAGTTCTTC.

Concerning this clone: At one of its ends the junction is not consistent with the germline gene, which may arise from a read error. The chain links TRBV27 to TRBJ1-2, with 9 bases aligning to TRBD1. Germline CDR1 is MNHEY and CDR2 is SMNVEV (reference sequence). The CDR3 spans 13 residues. The CDR3 coding sequence is TGTGCCAGCAGTTCGGACAGGGGCCGTGGCTACCCCTTC. As protein: CASSSDRGRGYPF.

The V call is TRBV9, the J call TRBJ2-1; tentatively, D is TRBD2 (5 bases). This CDR3 comprises 16 residues. Germline V gives CDR1 SGDLS, CDR2 YYNGEE. The ends were cut back, 0 bases at V and 0 bases at J, with 10 bases in the middle. CDR3: CASSVEGAVSYNEQFF. For the CDR3, the DNA is TGTGCCAGCAGCGTAGAAGGAGCGGTCTCCTACAATGAGCAGTTCTTC.

Here the CDR3 reads CAWSARGDYGYTF. Written as DNA, the CDR3 is TGTGCCTGGAGTGCCCGGGGAGACTATGGCTACACCTTC. The chain employs TRBV30 and TRBJ1-2; D uncertain. V lost 1 base to trimming and J lost 3 bases, with 9 bases between them. CDR1 and CDR2 from the germline V gene are GTSNPN and SVGIG (reference sequence). CDR3 length: 13 residues.

CDR3 sequence (DNA): TGTGCCAGCAGTTTAGGAGGGCCCAGTCAGCCCCAGCATTTT. Residues: CASSLGGPSQPQHF. The chain links TRBV28 to TRBJ1-5; D is uncertain. The CDR3 extends over 14 amino acids. Germline V gives CDR1 MDHEN, CDR2 SYDVKM. Trimming took off 2 bases at V and 6 bases at J, with 11 bases between the two ends.

The rearrangement links TRBV2 to TRBJ2-2, with 11 positions matching TRBD2. There are 17 residues in the CDR3. After removal of 3 bases from V and 6 bases from J, the junction contained 9 bases not matched to a gene. Germline CDR1 is SNHLY and CDR2 is FYNNEI. The CDR3 loop is CASSDPRLAGRPGELFF. The CDR3 DNA follows: TGTGCCAGCAGTGACCCTCGACTAGCGGGACGTCCCGGGGAGCTGTTTTTT.

This clone was detected a few times. The rearrangement uses TRBV19 and TRBJ2-5, with TRBD2 identical over 9 bases. The CDR3 runs to 15 residues. V lost 7 bases and J lost 1; bases outside the gene matches: 7. Germline loops: CDR1 LNHDA, CDR2 SQIVND (reference sequence). CDR3 residues: CASTTGTSIQETQYF. CDR3 coding DNA: TGTGCCAGTACTACCGGGACTAGCATCCAAGAGACCCAGTACTTC. Filled out from reference TRBV19 and TRBJ2-5, the complete variable domain reads DGGITQSPKYLFRKEGQNVTLSCEQNLNHDAMYWYRQDPGQGLRLIYYSQIVNDFQKGDIAEGYSVSREKKESFPLTVTSAQKNPTAFYLCASTTGTSIQETQYFGPGTRLLVL.

The chain uses TRBV6-1 and TRBJ1-5; D not resolved. Trimming took off 4 bases at V and 5 bases at J, with 9 bases between the two ends. Germline V gene sequence: CDR1 MNHNS, CDR2 SASEGT. CDR3 length: 13 residues. The DNA of the CDR3 is TGTGCCAGCAGTGGAGGGTGGGATCAGCCCCAGCATTTT. Encoded protein: CASSGGWDQPQHF.

The chain joins TRBV18 to TRBJ2-1, with 7 bases that match TRBD1. The V and J ends lost 4 bases and 8 bases, in that order; junction bases with no gene match: 8. Germline V CDR1 and CDR2: KGHSH, LQKENI. The CDR3 consists of 14 residues. This CDR3 reads CASSQGAVDDEQFF. The CDR3 coding sequence is TGTGCCAGCTCACAGGGGGCTGTGGATGATGAGCAGTTCTTC.

The chain has TRBV2 and TRBJ1-2, with 9 bases matching TRBD1. Germline-derived CDR1 and CDR2 are SNHLY and FYNNEI. There are 13 residues in the CDR3. V shed 5 bases and J 8 bases; nucleotides not matched to a gene: 6. The CDR3 nucleotides read TGTGCCAGCAGTCGGGGACAGGGATACGGCTACACCTTC. This encodes CASSRGQGYGYTF.

This clone was detected only once. The chain links TRBV23-1 to TRBJ2-3, with D possibly TRBD2 on 7 matching bases. TRBV23-1 is given ORF status, its function remaining uncertain. The CDR3 consists of 16 residues. Deletions cut 2 bases from V and 1 base from J, with 13 bases between. Written as DNA, the CDR3 is TGCGCCAGCAGTCAAACGGGGGGCCACGGCACAGATACGCAGTATTTT. This sequence encodes CASSQTGGHGTDTQYF.

The rearrangement joins TRBV5-1 to TRBJ2-3, with unresolved D. Germline V CDR1 and CDR2: SGHRS, YFSETQ. The CDR3 has 13 residues. V lost 4 bases to trimming and J lost 4 bases, with 10 bases between them. The CDR3 bases are TGCGCCAGCAGCCCCCTAGAGGCAGATACGCAGTATTTT. This encodes CASSPLEADTQYF.

This chain connects TRBV27 to TRBJ1-4; TRBD1 aligns across 7 bases. Germline V gene sequence: CDR1 MNHEY, CDR2 SMNVEV (reference sequence). Losses at the gene ends were 5 bases for V and 5 bases for J; bases not matched to a gene: 11. CDR3 length equals 16 residues. The chain's CDR3 is CASSAYRTGVNEKLFF. DNA of the CDR3: TGTGCCAGCAGTGCATACCGGACAGGAGTGAATGAAAAACTGTTTTTT.

This clone appeared once. V and J are TRBV7-9 and TRBJ1-1; D may be TRBD1 (5 bases). Germline values: CDR1 SEHNR, CDR2 FQNEAQ (reference sequence). The germline V and J ends were trimmed by 1 base and 11 bases, with 11 bases remaining between them. CDR3 length: 12 amino acids. CDR3 loop: CASSLVPGMAFF. The CDR3 nucleotides are TGTGCCAGCAGCTTAGTCCCAGGGATGGCTTTCTTT.